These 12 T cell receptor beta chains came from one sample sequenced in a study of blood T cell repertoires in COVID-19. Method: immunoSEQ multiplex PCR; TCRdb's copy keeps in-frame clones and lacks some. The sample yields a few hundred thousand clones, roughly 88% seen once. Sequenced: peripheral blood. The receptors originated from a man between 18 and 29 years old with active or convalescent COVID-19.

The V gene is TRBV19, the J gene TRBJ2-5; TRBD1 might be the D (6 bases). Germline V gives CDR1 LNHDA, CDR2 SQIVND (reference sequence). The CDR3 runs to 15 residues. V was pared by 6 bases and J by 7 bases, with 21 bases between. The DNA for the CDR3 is TGTGCCAGTAGCTCCTCCGGACAGATCATGGGGACCCAGTACTTC. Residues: CASSSSGQIMGTQYF.

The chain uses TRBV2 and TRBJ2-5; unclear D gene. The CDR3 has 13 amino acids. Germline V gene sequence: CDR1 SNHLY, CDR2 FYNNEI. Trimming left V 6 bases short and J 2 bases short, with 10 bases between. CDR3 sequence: CASSEWSQETQYF. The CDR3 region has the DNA TGTGCCAGCAGCGAATGGAGTCAAGAGACCCAGTACTTC.

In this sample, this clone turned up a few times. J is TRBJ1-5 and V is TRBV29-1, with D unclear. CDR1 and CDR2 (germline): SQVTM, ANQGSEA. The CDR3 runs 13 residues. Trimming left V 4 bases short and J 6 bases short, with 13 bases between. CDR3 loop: CSVARESGQPQHF. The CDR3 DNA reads TGCAGCGTTGCGCGGGAATCCGGTCAGCCCCAGCATTTT.

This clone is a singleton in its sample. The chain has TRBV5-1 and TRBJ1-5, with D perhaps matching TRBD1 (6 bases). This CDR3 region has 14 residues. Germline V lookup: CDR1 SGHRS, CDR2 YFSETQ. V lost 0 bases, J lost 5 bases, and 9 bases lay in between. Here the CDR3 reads CASSLGGGDQPQHF. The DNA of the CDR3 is TGCGCCAGCAGCTTGGGAGGGGGAGATCAGCCCCAGCATTTT.

The CDR3 nucleotides are TGCGCCAGCAGCTCTATTACAGGGAGCTCCTACGAGCAGTACTTC. Its translation: CASSSITGSSYEQYF. The chain couples TRBV4-1 to TRBJ2-7, with D perhaps matching TRBD1 (6 bases). This CDR3 is built from 15 residues. Germline CDR1 MGHRA, CDR2 YSYEKL. V was trimmed by 5 bases and J by 0 bases, leaving 14 bases between them.

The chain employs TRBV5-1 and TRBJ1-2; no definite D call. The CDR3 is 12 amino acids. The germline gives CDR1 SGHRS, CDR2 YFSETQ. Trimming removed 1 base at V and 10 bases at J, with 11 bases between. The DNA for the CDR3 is TGCGCCAGCAGCTTGAACGCAGGCGCCTACACCTTC. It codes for CASSLNAGAYTF.

The CDR3 DNA is TGTGCCAGCAGCTCATCGGGACAGGGGGTGGGGGAGCAGTACTTC. It codes for CASSSSGQGVGEQYF. This sequence joins TRBV7-9 and TRBJ2-7, with 11 bases lining up with TRBD1. CDR1 and CDR2 (germline): SEHNR, FQNEAQ (reference sequence). V lost 4 bases, J lost 7 bases, and 9 bases stayed unmatched. The CDR3 spans 15 residues.

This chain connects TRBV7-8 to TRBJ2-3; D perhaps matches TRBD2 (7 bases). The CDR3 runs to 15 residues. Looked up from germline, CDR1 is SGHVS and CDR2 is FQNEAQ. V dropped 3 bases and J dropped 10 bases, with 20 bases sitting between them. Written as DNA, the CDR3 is TGTGCCAGCAGCTTCGGGGGGCCCGGCACCAGGGCGCAGTATTTT. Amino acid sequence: CASSFGGPGTRAQYF.

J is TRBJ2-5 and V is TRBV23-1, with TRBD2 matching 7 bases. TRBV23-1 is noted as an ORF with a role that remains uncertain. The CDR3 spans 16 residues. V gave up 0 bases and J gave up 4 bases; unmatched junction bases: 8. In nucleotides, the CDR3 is TGCGCCAGCAGTCAATCTGACGGGGGGATCCGAGAGACCCAGTACTTC. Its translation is CASSQSDGGIRETQYF.

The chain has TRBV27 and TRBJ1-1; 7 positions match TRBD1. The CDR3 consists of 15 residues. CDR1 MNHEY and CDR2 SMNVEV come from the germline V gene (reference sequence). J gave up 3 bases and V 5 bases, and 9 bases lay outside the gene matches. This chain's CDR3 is CASSPHLTGDTEAFF. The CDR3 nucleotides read TGTGCCAGCAGTCCCCACCTCACAGGGGACACTGAAGCTTTCTTT.

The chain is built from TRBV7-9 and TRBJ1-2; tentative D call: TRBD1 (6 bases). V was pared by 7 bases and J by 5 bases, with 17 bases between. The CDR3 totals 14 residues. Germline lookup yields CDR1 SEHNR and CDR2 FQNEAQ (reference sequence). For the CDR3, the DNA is TGTGCCAGCACCAAGACAGGCCCTACTTATGGCTACACCTTC. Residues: CASTKTGPTYGYTF.

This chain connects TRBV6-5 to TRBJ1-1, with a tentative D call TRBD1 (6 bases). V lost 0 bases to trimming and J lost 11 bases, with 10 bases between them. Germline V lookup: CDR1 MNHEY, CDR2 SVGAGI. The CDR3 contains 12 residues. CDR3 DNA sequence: TGTGCCAGCAGTTACTCTTCAGGGGCGGCTTTCTTT. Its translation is CASSYSSGAAFF.